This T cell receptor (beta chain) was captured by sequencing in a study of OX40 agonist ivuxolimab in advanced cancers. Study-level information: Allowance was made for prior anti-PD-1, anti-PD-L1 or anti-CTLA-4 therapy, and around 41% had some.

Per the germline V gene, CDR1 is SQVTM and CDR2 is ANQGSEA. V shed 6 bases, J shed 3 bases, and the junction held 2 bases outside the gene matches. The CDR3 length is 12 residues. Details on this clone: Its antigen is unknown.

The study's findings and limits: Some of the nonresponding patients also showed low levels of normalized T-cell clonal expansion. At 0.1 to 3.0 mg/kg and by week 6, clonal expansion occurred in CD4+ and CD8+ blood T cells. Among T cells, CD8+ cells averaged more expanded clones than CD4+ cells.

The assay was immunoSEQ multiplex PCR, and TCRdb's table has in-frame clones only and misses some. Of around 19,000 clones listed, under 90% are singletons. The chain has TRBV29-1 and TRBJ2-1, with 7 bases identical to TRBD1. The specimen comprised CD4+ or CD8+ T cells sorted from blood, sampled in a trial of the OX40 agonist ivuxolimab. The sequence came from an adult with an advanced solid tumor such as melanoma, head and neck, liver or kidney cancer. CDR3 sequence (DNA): TGCAGCGTAGGGACAGACTACAATGAGCAGTTCTTC. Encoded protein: CSVGTDYNEQFF.